This entry describes one T cell receptor (beta chain). The antigen it recognizes is unknown. No qualities accompany the bases; no much larger clone lies one base away. From the cysteine through the phenylalanine, the CDR3 covers 13 amino acids. This entry keeps only the CDR3 DNA: 39 bases, framed from base 1. CDR1 and CDR2, per the germline V gene, are SGHTA and FQGNSA. Unmatched junction bases come to 7, with V trimmed by 5 bases and J by 8 bases. The data originate from a study of blood T cells in healthy people across ages (dated by TCRdb to 2013 to 2016). About the study as a whole: In model experiments, template switching captured about one uniquely barcoded TCR beta cDNA molecule for every two T cells. Age-related changes in TCR beta repertoire diversity were measured in the study by deep sequencing normalized with unique cDNA molecular identifiers. The donors were split into four age groups: young (average 16 years), middle-aged (roughly 40), aged (roughly 60) and long-lived (over 80). To avoid experimental bias, donors of different ages were randomly spread across the sequencing lanes. The study analyzed two additional independent replicas of 1 million unique cDNA reads from the same blood draw for two donors, one aged 18 to 29 and one aged 80 or older.

The donors were roughly 38 Caucasian individuals from Russia, aged roughly 6 to 100 years, who were systemically healthy. Around 10 milliliters of peripheral blood were drawn from each donor into EDTA-treated Vacutainer tubes. PBMCs were isolated by Ficoll-Paque density-gradient centrifugation, with at least 6 million obtained per sample. Trizol reagent was used to extract total RNA from PBMCs, with at least 5.5 micrograms per sample. The percentages of naive CD45RAhigh/CD27high T cells were determined by flow cytometry on a PBMC aliquot from every donor. The paper as a whole reports these results and caveats: Observed TCR beta diversity per million T cells fell roughly linearly with age, and a significant reduction was already apparent by age about 36. There was a strong correlation between observed TCR beta diversity and the percentage of naive T cells measured by flow cytometry. Bulk unsorted PBMC profiling prevented conclusive comparison of naive and antigen-experienced compartments. Donor CMV infection status was unknown, potentially confounding age-related changes in expanded clonotypes. Estimates of total diversity based on one million sequenced T cells were considered lower bounds and underestimates. Compared with the aged group, more naive CD4+ T cells, fewer expanded clones and increased TCR diversity were shown by the long-lived group, suggesting age selection.

Library construction relied on 5' RACE. A second PCR of 7 to 11 cycles was run with a J-beta primer mix and a sample-barcoded 5' primer. A template-switch 5' adaptor carrying 12 random nucleotides introduced a unique molecular identifier onto each TCR beta cDNA molecule. At least 2.5 million CDR3-containing paired-end reads were obtained from each sample. All of the RNA was converted into first-strand cDNA using the Mint cDNA synthesis kit, with a TRBC-specific oligonucleotide serving as the primer. Following uracil-DNA glycosylase treatment, all cDNA underwent a first 18-cycle PCR with the universal primers M1SS and BC2_uni_R. On the study's bioinformatics: For normalization, 1 million high-quality reads, each with a distinct molecular identifier, were randomly selected from each sample. Instead of being binned into consensus sequences, reads with shared molecular identifiers were discarded. MiTCR, set to a Q25 quality threshold and the strictest error-elimination algorithm, was used for CDR3 identification, clonotype clustering and error correction. A nonparametric unseen species model with Euler transformation was used to estimate lower-bound total TCR beta diversity. The public reads were run again by TCRdb, first through fastp at Q25 and then through MiXCR, and only productive beta chains were kept. Each entry merges the rows of one CDR3 protein and shows their most common DNA and genes. TCRdb's processing, not the authors', yielded these V and J calls. Counted in this sample were 1.5 million to 2 million distinct CDR3 sequences; 35% to 50% of them appeared once. The ten largest clones take up more than 20% of the sample.

This sequence uses TRBV7-2 and TRBJ1-2; a stretch of 8 junction bases matches TRBD1. Sequencing used blood. The TCR comes from a human donor in good health. The DNA is as follows: TGTGCCAGCAGCCCGGGACAGGAGATAGGCTACACCTTC. Its coded protein is CASSPGQEIGYTF.